Sequencing of this T cell receptor beta chain was carried out in a study of cytomegalovirus exposure and HLA in healthy donors. Study-wide context: In terms of ancestry, the Caucasian-associated cluster contained roughly four fifths of the roughly 400 genotyped donors. Study outcomes and limitations: Reportedly, cytomegalovirus status was diagnosed with high sensitivity and specificity. Owing to their indistinguishability, certain V segments, notably TRBV6-2 and TRBV6-3, were excluded. With later analysis, a missense DCLRE1C variant became linked to TCR beta V- and J-gene trimming.

As for this clone: The antigen is undetermined.

Germline V CDR1 and CDR2: SGHRS, YFSETQ. The CDR3 has 13 amino acids. Trimming removed 2 bases from V and 5 bases from J; junction bases left unmatched: 0. The PCR was carried out with 60 Vbeta primers and 13 Jbeta primers. Clones were sequenced by immunoSEQ multiplex PCR, and TCRdb holds only the in-frame ones, with some missing. The table has some 200,000 clones, 80% to 85% seen once. This TCR was sampled from a young woman in good health and CMV-seronegative. The chain couples TRBV5-1 to TRBJ2-7, with 11 bases lining up with TRBD2. The sample was PBMCs. The CDR3 region has the DNA TGCGCCAGCAGCTTTAGCGGGGGGGACGAGCAGTACTTC. Translated: CASSFSGGDEQYF. Full variable domain (missing parts from reference TRBV5-1 and TRBJ2-7): KAGVTQTPRYLIKTRGQQVTLSCSPISGHRSVSWYQQTPGQGLQFLFEYFSETQRNKGNFPGRFSGRQFSNSRSEMNVSTLELGDSALYLCASSFSGGDEQYFGPGTRLTVT.